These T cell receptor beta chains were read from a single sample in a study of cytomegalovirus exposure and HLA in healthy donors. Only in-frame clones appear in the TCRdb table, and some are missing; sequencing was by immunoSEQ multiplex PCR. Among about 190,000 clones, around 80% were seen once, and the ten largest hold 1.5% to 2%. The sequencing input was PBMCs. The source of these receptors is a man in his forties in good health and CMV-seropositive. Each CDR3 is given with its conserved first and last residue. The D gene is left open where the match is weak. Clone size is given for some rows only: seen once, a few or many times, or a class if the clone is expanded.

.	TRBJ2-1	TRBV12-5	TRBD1	TGTGCTAGTGGTTCGCCGGGACAGGGTAGGGGTGAGCAGTTCTTC	CASGSPGQGRGEQFF
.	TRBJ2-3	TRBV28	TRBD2	TGTGCCAGCAGTTTCCCCCTAGCGGGAGTCGATACAGATACGCAGTATTTT	CASSFPLAGVDTDTQYF
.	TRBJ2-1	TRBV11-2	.	TGTGCCAGCAGCTTAGCGCTACGCAATGAGCAGTTCTTC	CASSLALRNEQFF
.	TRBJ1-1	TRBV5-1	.	TGCGCCAGCAGCTTGGCCAGGGGAGATAGAGAAGCTTTCTTT	CASSLARGDREAFF
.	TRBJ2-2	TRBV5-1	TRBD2	TGCGCCAGCAGCTTGTGGCCTAGCGGAGGTCTTAACACCGGGGAGCTGTTTTTT	CASSLWPSGGLNTGELFF
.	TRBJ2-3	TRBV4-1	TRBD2	TGCGCCAGCAGCCAAGACGGCCCGGGAGGCTCCTCTAGCACAGATACGCAGTATTTT	CASSQDGPGGSSSTDTQYF
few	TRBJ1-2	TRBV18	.	TGTGCCGCCGGGGAGATCTATGGCTACACCTTC	CAAGEIYGYTF
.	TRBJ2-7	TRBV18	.	TGTGCCAGCTCACCGAGCGGGTTCACCGAGCAGTACTTC	CASSPSGFTEQYF
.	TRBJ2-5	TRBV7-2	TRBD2	TGTGCCAGCAGCTTAGCCAGCGGGAGGGTAATCGGGGACCAAGAGACCCAGTACTTC	CASSLASGRVIGDQETQYF
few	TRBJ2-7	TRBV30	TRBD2	TGTGCCTGGACCCCTAGCGGGAGGTCCTCCTACGAGCAGTACTTC	CAWTPSGRSSYEQYF
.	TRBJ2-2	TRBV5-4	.	TGTGCCAGCAGCCCAGCGGACACCGGGGAGCTGTTTTTT	CASSPADTGELFF
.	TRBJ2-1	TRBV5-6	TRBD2	TGTGCCAGCAGCTTGCCTGGACTAGCGGGAGGGAATGAGCAGTTCTTC	CASSLPGLAGGNEQFF
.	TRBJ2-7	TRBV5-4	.	TGTGCCAGCAGCTTGGCCGGTCCTCAGGCCCGCGAGCAGTACTTC	CASSLAGPQAREQYF
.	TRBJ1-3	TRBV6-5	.	TGTGCCAGCAGTTACGGGGGGATCTCTGGAAACACCATATATTTT	CASSYGGISGNTIYF
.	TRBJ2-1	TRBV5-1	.	TGCGCCAGCAGCTTGGGCGGGACCCAATACAATGAGCAGTTCTTC	CASSLGGTQYNEQFF
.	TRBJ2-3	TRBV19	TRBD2	TGTGCCAGTAGCCTAGCGGCATGGGGGGCAGATACGCAGTATTTT	CASSLAAWGADTQYF
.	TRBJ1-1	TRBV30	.	TGTGCCTGGAGTGTACAATTGAACACTGAAGCTTTCTTT	CAWSVQLNTEAFF
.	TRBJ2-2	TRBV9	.	TGTGCCAGCAGCGTAGGAGGGAGTGGTACCGGGGAGCTGTTTTTT	CASSVGGSGTGELFF
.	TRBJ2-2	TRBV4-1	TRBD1	TGCGCCAGCAGCCAGGACAGGGTCCCCGAGGAGCTGTTTTTT	CASSQDRVPEELFF
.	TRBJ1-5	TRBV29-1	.	TGCAGCGGAGCGAATTATAGCAATCAGCCCCAGCATTTT	CSGANYSNQPQHF
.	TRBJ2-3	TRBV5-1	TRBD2	TGCGCCAGCAGCCTTAGCGGGAGGGCCACAGATACGCAGTATTTT	CASSLSGRATDTQYF
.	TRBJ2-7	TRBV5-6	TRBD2	TGTGCCAGCAGCTTCCTTAGCGGGAGCTACGAGCAGTACTTC	CASSFLSGSYEQYF
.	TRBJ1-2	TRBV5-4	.	TGTGCCAGCAGCTTTGGAGGTCTGGACTATGGCTACACCTTC	CASSFGGLDYGYTF
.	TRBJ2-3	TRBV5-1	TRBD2	TGCGCCAGCAGCTCACCGGGACTAGCGGGACGGAGGGGAAACACAGATACGCAGTATTTT	CASSSPGLAGRRGNTDTQYF
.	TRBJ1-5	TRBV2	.	TGTGCCAGCAGAGCCGGGCCGGGGGAAAATCAGCCCCAGCATTTT	CASRAGPGENQPQHF
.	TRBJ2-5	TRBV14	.	TGTGCCAGCAGCCAAGGGACACGGTTCGGCGAGACCCAGTACTTC	CASSQGTRFGETQYF
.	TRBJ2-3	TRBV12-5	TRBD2	TGTGCTAGTGGTTTAGCTAGCGGGAGTCATACGCAGTATTTT	CASGLASGSHTQYF
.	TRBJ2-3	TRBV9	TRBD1	TGTGCCAGCATGGACAGGGGATCCACAGATACGCAGTATTTT	CASMDRGSTDTQYF
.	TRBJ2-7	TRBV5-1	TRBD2	TGCGCCAGCAGAGAGACCGGACTAGCGGGAGTCCACGAGCAGTACTTC	CASRETGLAGVHEQYF
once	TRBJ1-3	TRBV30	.	TGTGCCTGGAGTGCCGGAACGTTTTTCGGGGGTGGGGGGGTCGGAAACACCATATATTTT	CAWSAGTFFGGGGVGNTIYF
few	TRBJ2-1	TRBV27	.	TGTGCCAGCAGTTTATCGAGTGAGGAGGTGCAGTTCTTC	CASSLSSEEVQFF
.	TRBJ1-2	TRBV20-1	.	TGCAGTGCTAGAGAGAGCTATGGCTACACCTTC	CSARESYGYTF
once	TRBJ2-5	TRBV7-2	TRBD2	TGTGCCAGCAGCCCCTTGACTAGCAGACCCCAAGAGACCCAGTACTTC	CASSPLTSRPQETQYF
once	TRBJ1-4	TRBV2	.	TGTGCCAGCCGGAATGAAAAACTGTTTTTT	CASRNEKLFF
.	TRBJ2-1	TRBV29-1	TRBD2	TGCAGCGTTGTGACTGAGAGACTAGCGGGAGTCGGTGAGCAGTTCTTC	CSVVTERLAGVGEQFF
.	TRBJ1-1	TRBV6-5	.	TGTGCCAGCAGTCGGCCCGAGCGAGAAGCTTTCTTT	CASSRPEREAFF